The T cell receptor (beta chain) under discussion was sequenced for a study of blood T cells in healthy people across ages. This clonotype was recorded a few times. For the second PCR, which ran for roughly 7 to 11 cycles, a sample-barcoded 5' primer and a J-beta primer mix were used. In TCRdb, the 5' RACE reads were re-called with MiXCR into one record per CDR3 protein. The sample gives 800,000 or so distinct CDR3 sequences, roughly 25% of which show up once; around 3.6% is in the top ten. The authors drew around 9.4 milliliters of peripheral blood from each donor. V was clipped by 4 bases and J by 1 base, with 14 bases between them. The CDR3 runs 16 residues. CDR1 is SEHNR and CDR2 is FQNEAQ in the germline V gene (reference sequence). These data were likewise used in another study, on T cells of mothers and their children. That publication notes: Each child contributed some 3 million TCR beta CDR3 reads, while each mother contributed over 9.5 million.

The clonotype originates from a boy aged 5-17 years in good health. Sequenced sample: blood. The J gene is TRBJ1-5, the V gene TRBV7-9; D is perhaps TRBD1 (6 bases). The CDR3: CASSSAGQISNQPQHF. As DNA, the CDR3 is TGTGCCAGCAGCTCGGCCGGACAGATCAGCAATCAGCCCCAGCATTTT.